Sequencing of this T cell receptor beta chain was carried out in a study of blood T cell repertoires in COVID-19 (dated by TCRdb to 2020 to 2021). The study in broad terms: Samples covering the acute and convalescent phases of COVID-19 were provided by collaborators in the United States, Italy and Spain. The prospective study material was composed of cDNA or gDNA derived from T cells, B-cell-depleted T cells, or PBMCs. The dataset comprised deeply sampled blood TCRbeta repertoires from subjects exposed to, actively infected with, or recovered from COVID-19. A freely available public database, intended as a resource for researchers studying the immune response to SARS-CoV-2, is where the repertoires were released. The samples were drawn from the first 160 participants of the ongoing ImmuneRACE study and from 1,200 or so subjects provided by 6 global collaborators. Sample metadata almost always included a de-identified subject ID, COVID-19 status, age in years and sex. HLA class I and class II types, where available, came from metadata supplied by the sample provider rather than from assay-based typing. General study outcomes and caveats: The quantity of clinical and demographic metadata differed by source and by participant and was supplied without curation.

The immunoSEQ Assay, a bias-controlled multiplex PCR, was used to amplify TCRbeta CDR3 regions from genomic DNA. The study's own analysis went as follows. The number of nucleated cells in each sample was estimated from the amplification of reference gene primers within the assay. To quantify the absolute abundance of each unique TCRbeta CDR3 rearrangement, sequence reads were collapsed and filtered. For each sample, productive Simpson clonality was calculated as the square root of Simpson's diversity index over productive rearrangements. TCRdb provides this immuneACCESS table in a form limited to in-frame rearrangements. Some clones are lacking; in checked studies, under half of them reflect an unresolved V gene, and why the rest are absent is not known. V and J calls and clone size follow that table, whereas D and trimming were derived from the DNA. Present in this sample are 270,000 or so clones, roughly 89% of which were seen just once. Approximately 12% of the sample belongs to the ten largest clones.

Regarding this clone: The antigen this receptor binds is unknown. No clone much larger than this one lies a single base away; base qualities are absent.

At one collaborating source in Seattle, patients were enrolled during active infection and were followed longitudinally through the course of disease. Collaborating institutions collected whole blood in K2EDTA tubes following their own protocols. For TCRbeta analysis, collaborator samples were shipped as frozen whole blood, as isolated PBMCs, or as DNA extracted from either sample type. This TCR derives from a woman aged 25 to 39 with COVID-19, enrolled during active disease. Material: peripheral blood.

CDR3 sequence: CASMVLAGGNNEQFF. The DNA is TGCGCCAGCATGGTACTAGCGGGGGGAAACAATGAGCAGTTCTTC. The chain couples TRBV10-2 to TRBJ2-1, and 12 junction bases match TRBD2. The cysteine opens and the phenylalanine closes a CDR3 of 15 amino acids. Only CDR3 DNA is held: 45 bases, read in frame from base 1. CDR1 and CDR2, looked up from the germline V gene, are WSHSY and SAAADI. Here V drops 7 bases and J drops 5 bases, and the junction holds 6 bases not matched to any gene.